Many counts were recorded for the clone carrying this T cell receptor beta chain. The antigen remains unidentified. Time point defined: patch test 1, 2 weeks after DPC sensitization. Regarding treatment: therapeutic diphenylcyclopropenone sensitization with weekly scalp DPC. The study enrolled 18 to 70-year-old alopecia patients suitable for DPC. These data are taken from a study of human T cells and chemical hapten exposure. Germline CDR1 is SEHNR and CDR2 is FQNEAQ (reference sequence). Trimming pared 3 bases from V and 2 bases from J, leaving 17 bases between. The CDR3 sequence is 16 residues long. Whole-study results and caveats: The study found that DPC sensitization did not change TCRs above 1 in 1000 frequency.

TCRdb fed the RACE reads into MiXCR, producing one record per CDR3 protein. This repertoire shows about 360,000 distinct CDR3 sequences, about 7% found once; its top ten account for approximately 8.9%. The TCR was taken from a woman between 18 and 30 years old with alopecia areata. Some clones in this sample may be carry-over from other donors' samples. The chain joins TRBV7-9 to TRBJ2-7, with D uncertain. Sequenced material: whole blood, taken in connection with sensitization to the hapten diphenylcyclopropenone (DPC). The CDR3 bases are TGTGCCAGCAGCTTCCGCTCCGACGGATCTGCCTACGAGCAGTACTTC. As protein: CASSFRSDGSAYEQYF.